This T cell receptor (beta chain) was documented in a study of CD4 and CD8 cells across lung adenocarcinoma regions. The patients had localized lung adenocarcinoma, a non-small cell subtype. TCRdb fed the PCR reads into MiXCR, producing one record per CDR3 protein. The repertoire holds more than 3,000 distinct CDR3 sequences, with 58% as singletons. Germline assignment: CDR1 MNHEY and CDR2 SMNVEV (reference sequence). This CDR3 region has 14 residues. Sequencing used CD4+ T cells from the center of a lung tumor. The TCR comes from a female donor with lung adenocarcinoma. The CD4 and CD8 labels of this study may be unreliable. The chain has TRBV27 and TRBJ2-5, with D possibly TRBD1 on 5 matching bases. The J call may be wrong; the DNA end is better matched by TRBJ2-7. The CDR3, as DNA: TGTGCCAGCAGGCTGTGGCAGGGCGAATCCGAGCAGTACTTC. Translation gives CASRLWQGESEQYF.